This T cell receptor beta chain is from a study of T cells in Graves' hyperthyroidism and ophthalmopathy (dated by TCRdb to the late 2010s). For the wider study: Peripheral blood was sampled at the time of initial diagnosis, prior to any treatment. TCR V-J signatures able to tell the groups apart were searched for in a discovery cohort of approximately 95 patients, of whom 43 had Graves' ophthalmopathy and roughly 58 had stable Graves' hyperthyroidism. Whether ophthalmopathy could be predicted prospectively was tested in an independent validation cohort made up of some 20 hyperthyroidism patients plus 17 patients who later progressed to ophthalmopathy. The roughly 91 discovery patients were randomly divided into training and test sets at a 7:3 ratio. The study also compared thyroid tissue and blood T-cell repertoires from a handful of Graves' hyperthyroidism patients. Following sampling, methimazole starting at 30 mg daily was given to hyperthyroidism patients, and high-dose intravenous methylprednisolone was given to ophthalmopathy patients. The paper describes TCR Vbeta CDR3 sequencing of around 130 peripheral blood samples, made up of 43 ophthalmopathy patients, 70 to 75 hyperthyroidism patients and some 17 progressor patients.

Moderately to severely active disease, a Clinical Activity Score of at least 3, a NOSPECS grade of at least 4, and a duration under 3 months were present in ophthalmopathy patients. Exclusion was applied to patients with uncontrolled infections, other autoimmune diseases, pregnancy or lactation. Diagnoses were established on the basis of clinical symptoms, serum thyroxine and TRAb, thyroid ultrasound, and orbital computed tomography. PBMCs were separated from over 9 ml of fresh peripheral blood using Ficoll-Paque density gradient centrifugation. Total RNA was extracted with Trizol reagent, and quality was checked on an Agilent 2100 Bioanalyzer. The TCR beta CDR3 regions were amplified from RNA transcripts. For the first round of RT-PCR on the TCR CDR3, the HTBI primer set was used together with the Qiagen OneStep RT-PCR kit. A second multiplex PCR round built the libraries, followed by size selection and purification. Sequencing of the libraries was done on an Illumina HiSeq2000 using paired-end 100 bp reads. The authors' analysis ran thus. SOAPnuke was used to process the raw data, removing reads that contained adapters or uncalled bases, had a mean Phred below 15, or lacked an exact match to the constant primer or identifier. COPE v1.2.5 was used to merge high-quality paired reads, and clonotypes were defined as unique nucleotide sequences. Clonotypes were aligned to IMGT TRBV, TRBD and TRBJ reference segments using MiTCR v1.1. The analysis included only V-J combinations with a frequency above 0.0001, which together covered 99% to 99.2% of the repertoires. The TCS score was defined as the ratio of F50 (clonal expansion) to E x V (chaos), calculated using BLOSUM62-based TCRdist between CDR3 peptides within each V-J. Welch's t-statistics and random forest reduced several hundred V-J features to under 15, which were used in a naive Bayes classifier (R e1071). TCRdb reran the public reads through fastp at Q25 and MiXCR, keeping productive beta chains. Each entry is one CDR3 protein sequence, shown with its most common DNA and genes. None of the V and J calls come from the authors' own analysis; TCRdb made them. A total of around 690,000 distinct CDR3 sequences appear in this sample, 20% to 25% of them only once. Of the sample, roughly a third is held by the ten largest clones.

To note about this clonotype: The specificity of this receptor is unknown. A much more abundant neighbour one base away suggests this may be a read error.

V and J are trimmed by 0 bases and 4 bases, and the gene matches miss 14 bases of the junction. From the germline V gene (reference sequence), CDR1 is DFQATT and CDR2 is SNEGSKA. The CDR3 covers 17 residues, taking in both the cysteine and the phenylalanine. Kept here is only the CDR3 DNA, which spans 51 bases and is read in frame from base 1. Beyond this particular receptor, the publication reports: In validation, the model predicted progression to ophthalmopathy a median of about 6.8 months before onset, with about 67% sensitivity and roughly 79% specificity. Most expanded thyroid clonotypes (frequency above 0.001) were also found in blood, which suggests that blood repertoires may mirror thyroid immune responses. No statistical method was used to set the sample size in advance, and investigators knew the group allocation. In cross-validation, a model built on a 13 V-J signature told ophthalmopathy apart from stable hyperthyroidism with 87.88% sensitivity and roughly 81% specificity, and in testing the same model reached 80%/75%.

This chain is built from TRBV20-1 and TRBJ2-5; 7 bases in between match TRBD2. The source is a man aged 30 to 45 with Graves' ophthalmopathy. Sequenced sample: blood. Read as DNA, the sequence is TGCAGTGCTAGAGATCCTGTGATTGGCGGGAGTCGAGAGACCCAGTACTTC. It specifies CSARDPVIGGSRETQYF.